This T cell receptor (beta chain) originates from a study of control samples from healthy donors and cancer patients. Trimming removed 5 bases from V and 5 bases from J; junction bases left unmatched: 12. The CDR3 is made up of 16 amino acids. Germline CDR1 is SGHDT and CDR2 is YYEEEE. This table comes from immunoSEQ multiplex PCR, and its TCRdb copy is limited to in-frame clones, with some not included. The sample yields about 80,000 clones, 91% seen once. The source material was blood. This sequence joins TRBV5-6 and TRBJ1-1, with 10 nucleotides matching TRBD1. This TCR derives from a man aged 50 to 59 in good health. DNA of the CDR3: TGTGCCAGCAGTCCTGAGTTGGGACAGGGGAATACTGAAGCTTTCTTT. Translating gives CASSPELGQGNTEAFF.